The rows below give T cell receptor beta chains drawn from one sample of a study of CD8 T cells in ankylosing spondylitis. TCRdb itself ran the 5' RACE reads through MiXCR, one entry per CDR3 protein. The sample includes some 250,000 distinct CDR3 sequences, 20% to 30% of them seen just once. The sequenced sample consisted of blood, either unsorted or a sorted T cell fraction (not recorded which). These TCRs come from a male donor with ankylosing spondylitis or in good health (not recorded which). The CDR3 runs from the conserved cysteine through the conserved F or W. D genes are given only for firm matches. Not all rows give a size; the values are once, few, many and, for expanded clones, a class.

NA,TRBJ1-5,many,TRBV12-3/TRBV12-4,TGTGCCAGCAGAATTAGCAATCAGCCCCAGCATTTT,CASRISNQPQHF
TRBD2,TRBJ2-5,many,TRBV5-1,TGCGCCAGCAGCTACGGGGGGGGCACCCAAGAGACCCAGTACTTC,CASSYGGGTQETQYF
TRBD1,TRBJ2-5,NA,TRBV12-3/TRBV12-4,TGTGCCAGCAGTCCGGGACAGGGGGCGTCGATGGAGACCCAGTACTTC,CASSPGQGASMETQYF
TRBD2,TRBJ2-7,many,TRBV6-1,TGTGCCAGCAGTACCAGGACTAGCGGGGTCTACGAGCAGTACTTC,CASSTRTSGVYEQYF
TRBD1,TRBJ2-7,NA,TRBV7-2,TGTGCCAGCAGCGCGAACAGGGGATATCGGAACGAGCAGTACTTC,CASSANRGYRNEQYF
TRBD1,TRBJ2-1,NA,TRBV19,TGTGCCAGTAGTATACCGGGACAGGGGTTCAATGAGCAGTTCTTC,CASSIPGQGFNEQFF
NA,TRBJ1-1,NA,TRBV20-1,TGCAGTGCTCCGACTGGGGGCTCGAACACTGAAGCTTTCTTT,CSAPTGGSNTEAFF
NA,TRBJ1-2,NA,TRBV2,TGTGCCAGCAGTGAGCAGGGGAAGAGGGGCTACACCTTC,CASSEQGKRGYTF
NA,TRBJ2-3,NA,TRBV9,TGTGCCAGCAGCGTAGACCTCCTCACAGATACGCAGTATTTT,CASSVDLLTDTQYF
NA,TRBJ2-3,NA,TRBV18,TGTGCCAGCTCACCGACAGACACAGATACGCAGTATTTT,CASSPTDTDTQYF
TRBD2,TRBJ2-2,NA,TRBV6-1,TGTGCCAGCCGGGGTCAGCGGGGGGACGACACCGGGGAGCTGTTTTTT,CASRGQRGDDTGELFF
NA,TRBJ2-5,few,TRBV6-5,TGTGCCAGCACCCTACAAGAGACCCAGTACTTC,CASTLQETQYF
TRBD2,TRBJ2-3,NA,TRBV20-1,TGCAGTGCTGCATCCGGGACTACCTCCTTCGATACGCAGTATTTT,CSAASGTTSFDTQYF
NA,TRBJ2-7,many,TRBV3-1,TGTGCCAGCAGCCCGCGCTTACCTTCCAAGAAGTACTTC,CASSPRLPSKKYF
TRBD2,TRBJ2-7,many,TRBV12-3/TRBV12-4,TGTGCCAGCACCGGGCGGGAGAACTACGAGCAGTACTTC,CASTGRENYEQYF
NA,TRBJ1-2,NA,TRBV20-1,TGCAGTGCCCTCCCGCCGAGCCAGGACGGCTACACCTTC,CSALPPSQDGYTF
NA,TRBJ2-1,many,TRBV12-3/TRBV12-4,TGTGCCAGCAGTTTAGGAGGGGGGGTTCCCTACAATGAGCAGTTCTTC,CASSLGGGVPYNEQFF
TRBD1,TRBJ2-1,few,TRBV2,TGTGCCAGCACCGACAGGGGCGCGTTCAATGAGCAGTTCTTC,CASTDRGAFNEQFF
NA,TRBJ2-3,few,TRBV7-2,TGTGCCAGCAGCAGGGGGACGGCTAGCACAGATACGCAGTATTTT,CASSRGTASTDTQYF
TRBD1,TRBJ2-1,many,TRBV29-1,TGCAGAGCCGGGACAGGAGTTAATGAGCAGTTCTTC,CRAGTGVNEQFF
NA,TRBJ2-2,NA,TRBV12-3/TRBV12-4,TGTGCCAGCAGTTTAGGGGCAGGGACCCTCCCCGGGGAGCTGTTTTTT,CASSLGAGTLPGELFF
NA,TRBJ2-2,NA,TRBV5-6,TGTGCCAGCAGCCCGACTTTGGACACCGGGGAGCTGTTTTTT,CASSPTLDTGELFF
TRBD2,TRBJ2-7,NA,TRBV20-1,TGCAGTGCCTTAACTAGCGGGGGGGATTACGAGCAGTACTTC,CSALTSGGDYEQYF
NA,TRBJ2-3,few,TRBV3-1,TGTGCCAGCAGCCAACCGGGACTAGGGGGCCATCCTACGCAGTATTTT,CASSQPGLGGHPTQYF
NA,TRBJ2-5,once,TRBV6-1,TGTGCCAGCAGGGCTGACTACCGGCAAGAGACCCAGTACTTC,CASRADYRQETQYF
NA,TRBJ2-7,NA,TRBV2,TGTGCCAGCGCCTGGGACCGAACCTACGAGCAGTACTTC,CASAWDRTYEQYF
NA,TRBJ2-7,NA,TRBV9,TGTGCCAGCAGCGTAGTACCGGGTGCCTACCCCTACGAGCAGTACTTC,CASSVVPGAYPYEQYF
NA,TRBJ2-7,many,TRBV3-1,TGTGCCAGCAGCCTCGTCGGGGGACCGAACTCCTACGAGCAGTACTTC,CASSLVGGPNSYEQYF
NA,TRBJ2-1,many,TRBV5-4,TGTGCCAGCAGCTTGATCCGGTTTGGGGAGCAGTTCTTC,CASSLIRFGEQFF
NA,TRBJ1-1,many,TRBV20-1,TGCAGTGCTAGAGATGGTGAGAGGTGGAACACTGAAGCTTTCTTT,CSARDGERWNTEAFF
NA,TRBJ2-1,many,TRBV20-1,TGCAGTGCTAGGGATTGGGGGGTGGGGGAGCAGTTCTTC,CSARDWGVGEQFF
TRBD1,TRBJ1-2,few,TRBV10-3,TGTGCCATCAGTGAGACGGAGAACAGGGGTGGCTACACCTTC,CAISETENRGGYTF
TRBD1,TRBJ1-5,many,TRBV2,TGTGCCAGCAGGATGGGGACAGGTAGCAATCAGCCCCAGCATTTT,CASRMGTGSNQPQHF
TRBD2,TRBJ2-3,NA,TRBV2,TGTGCCAGCAGTCTCTCTAGTCTAGCGGGGGCCAACACAGATACGCAGTATTTT,CASSLSSLAGANTDTQYF
NA,TRBJ2-5,many,TRBV29-1,TGCAGCGTACAAGAGGGCCAAGAGACCCAGTACTTC,CSVQEGQETQYF
NA,TRBJ2-5,once,TRBV6-1,TGTGCCAGCAGTGCCCAGGGCAACCAAGAGACCCAGTACTTC,CASSAQGNQETQYF
NA,TRBJ1-2,many,TRBV7-9,TGTGCCAGCAGCTTAGGCGCCGGCTATGGCTACACCTTC,CASSLGAGYGYTF
TRBD1,TRBJ1-3,NA,TRBV20-1,TGCAGTGTTCCCCAAAACCGGGACAGCGCTGGAAACACCATATATTTT,CSVPQNRDSAGNTIYF
NA,TRBJ1-5,NA,TRBV15,TGTGCCACCAGCAGAGATAATTCGGGGCCTGGTCAGCCCCAGCATTTT,CATSRDNSGPGQPQHF
TRBD2,TRBJ2-3,few,TRBV20-1,TGCAGTGCTTCCACTAGCGGGGGGGCAACAGATACGCAGTATTTT,CSASTSGGATDTQYF